A single sample gave rise to the 5 T cell receptor beta chains below, sequenced in a study of blood T cell repertoires in COVID-19. Repertoires were generated with immunoSEQ multiplex PCR, while TCRdb's copy carries only in-frame clones and drops some. The sample holds 35,000 to 55,000 clones; over 75% are singletons and the top ten take more than 9%. The specimen sequenced was peripheral blood. These receptors all come from a human donor in a cohort sampled during active COVID-19.

This clone has just one count. This chain joins TRBV6-2 or TRBV6-3 and TRBJ1-2, with 9 bases fitting TRBD1. Germline V gene lookup returns CDR1 MNHEY and CDR2 SVGEGT. The CDR3 runs 14 residues. V trimming: 6 bases; J trimming: 9 bases; junction bases outside the gene matches: 11. The CDR3 DNA sequence: TGTGCCAGCAGCCCCCGGGACAGGGATTGGAGCTACACCTTC. Translation: CASSPRDRDWSYTF.

The chain has TRBV7-2 and TRBJ2-7; tentative D call: TRBD1 (6 bases). Trimming took off 4 bases at V and 0 bases at J, with 16 bases between the two ends. Germline V CDR1 and CDR2: SGHTA, FQGNSA. CDR3 length equals 16 residues. CDR3 sequence reads: CASSSHPTGSSYEQYF. DNA for the CDR3: TGTGCCAGCAGCTCGCATCCGACAGGCAGCTCCTACGAGCAGTACTTC.

This chain uses TRBV11-2 with TRBJ2-1; D is undetermined. V dropped 5 bases and J dropped 0 bases, with 11 bases sitting between them. CDR3 length: 15 residues. Germline V gene data show CDR1 as SGHAT and CDR2 as FQNNGV. The CDR3 sequence is CASSAVLSSYNEQFF. The CDR3 DNA follows: TGTGCCAGCAGCGCCGTTCTTAGCTCCTACAATGAGCAGTTCTTC.

The chain joins TRBV7-2 to TRBJ2-7, with 8 nucleotides matching TRBD2. The CDR3 is 14 residues long. The V gene end was trimmed by 5 bases and the J gene end by 2 bases; junction bases not matched to a gene: 5. Germline V gene sequence: CDR1 SGHTA, CDR2 FQGNSA. CDR3 sequence: CASSRGGTPYEQYF. The CDR3 bases are TGTGCCAGCAGCCGGGGGGGGACTCCCTACGAGCAGTACTTC.

The chain joins TRBV9 to TRBJ2-5; 7 bases are a match to TRBD2. This CDR3 is built from 15 residues. The ends lost 1 base at V and 5 bases at J; junction bases unmatched: 8. CDR1 is SGDLS and CDR2 is YYNGEE in the germline V gene. The DNA of the CDR3 is TGTGCCAGCAGCGTATGGGCGGGGGACCGGGAGACCCAGTACTTC. This codes for CASSVWAGDRETQYF.